Shown below are 32 T cell receptor beta chains from a single sample sequenced in a study of identical twins (dated by TCRdb to 2016 to 2017). Receptor amplification or capture employed 5' RACE. These reads were obtained on an Illumina HiSeq 2000. TCRdb reprocessed the public reads (quality trimming at Q25 with fastp, clone calling with MiXCR) and kept in-frame beta chains. CDR3 protein sequences are deduplicated, and each keeps its most common genes and DNA. For this sample there are 1.5 million to 2 million distinct CDR3 sequences; under 35% appear just once. Jointly, the top ten make up around 0.25% of the sample. What was sequenced was cord blood. These receptors were obtained from a newborn girl in good health.

This clonotype has a handful of counts. This chain uses TRBV7-2 with TRBJ2-5, with 8 bases lining up with TRBD2. Germline-derived CDR1 and CDR2 are SGHTA and FQGNSA. CDR3 length equals 14 residues. J gave up 5 bases and V 5 bases, and 7 bases lay outside the gene matches. CDR3 DNA sequence: TGTGCCAGCAGCCGGGGGACTAGTGCGGAGACCCAGTACTTC. It translates to CASSRGTSAETQYF.

The rearrangement joins TRBV28 to TRBJ1-1; possibly TRBD1 for D (5 bases). The germline V gene has CDR1 MDHEN and CDR2 SYDVKM. The CDR3 totals 16 residues. Trimming cost V 5 bases and J 0 bases, with 16 bases left between them. The CDR3, as DNA: TGTGCCAGCAGTCCCCCCGGGGGAGGCATGAACACTGAAGCTTTCTTT. Translated, it gives CASSPPGGGMNTEAFF. Full variable domain (missing parts from reference TRBV28 and TRBJ1-1): DVKVTQSSRYLVKRTGEKVFLECVQDMDHENMFWYRQDPGLGLRLIYFSYDVKMKEKGDIPEGYSVSREKKERFSLILESASTNQTSMYLCASSPPGGGMNTEAFFGQGTRLTVV.

This clonotype was counted only a few times. Relative to the germline gene, one junction end is altered; a read error may explain this. The chain couples TRBV5-1 to TRBJ1-1; 10 bases are shared with TRBD1. The CDR3 totals 15 residues. CDR1 SGHRS and CDR2 YFSETQ come from the germline V gene. The CDR3, as DNA: TGTGCCAGCAGTCCGCGGACAGGGGGGGGCACTGAAGCTTTCTTT. As protein: CASSPRTGGGTEAFF.

The chain recombines TRBV10-1 with TRBJ2-7, with 7 nucleotides matching TRBD1. The V segment lost 5 bases and the J segment 5 bases; nucleotides outside the gene matches: 9. The V gene's germline CDR1 is WNHNN and CDR2 SYGVQD (reference sequence). CDR3 length: 14 residues. This CDR3 reads CASSSMDRWNEQYF. The CDR3 DNA reads as TGCGCCAGCAGTTCTATGGACAGGTGGAACGAGCAGTACTTC.

This chain joins TRBV3-1 and TRBJ2-5, with D uncertain. Germline V gives CDR1 LGHDT, CDR2 YNNKEL (reference sequence). V dropped 1 base and J dropped 5 bases, with 14 bases sitting between them. The CDR3 spans 15 residues. This chain's CDR3 is CASSQGPVSQETQYF. The CDR3, as DNA: TGTGCCAGCAGCCAAGGTCCCGTCTCCCAGGAGACCCAGTACTTC.

This clonotype was detected only a few times. The chain combines TRBV20-1 with TRBJ2-7; a possible D gene is TRBD1 (6 bases). Per germline, CDR1 DFQATT and CDR2 SNEGSKA (reference sequence). The V end lost 3 bases, the J end lost 0 bases, and 15 bases lay between the germline ends. CDR3 length equals 15 residues. The CDR3 bases are TGCAGTGCTAGCGATTCGGGACACAACTCCTACGAGCAGTACTTC. As protein: CSASDSGHNSYEQYF.

The V and J genes are TRBV3-1 and TRBJ2-3, with D tentatively TRBD2 (6 bases). V dropped 0 bases and J dropped 1 base, with 11 bases sitting between them. CDR1 is LGHDT and CDR2 is YNNKEL in the germline V gene (reference sequence). The CDR3 spans 16 residues. CDR3 sequence (DNA): TGTGCCAGCAGCCAAGAAGTGGGGACTGGCACAGATACGCAGTATTTT. As protein: CASSQEVGTGTDTQYF.

The chain couples TRBV29-1 to TRBJ2-7, with D possibly TRBD1 on 5 matching bases. Trimming took 6 bases from V and 7 from J, leaving 16 bases between them. CDR3 length: 12 amino acids. Looked up from germline, CDR1 is SQVTM and CDR2 is ANQGSEA. The CDR3 sequence: CSVDRQYNEQYF. The CDR3 DNA reads as TGCAGCGTCGACAGACAATACAATGAGCAGTACTTC.

This chain uses TRBV3-1 with TRBJ1-1; no definite D call. This CDR3 spans 16 amino acids. CDR1 and CDR2 (germline): LGHDT, YNNKEL (reference sequence). The germline V and J ends were trimmed by 0 bases and 6 bases, with 17 bases remaining between them. The CDR3 sequence is CASSQDGSGVFAEAFF. DNA of the CDR3: TGTGCCAGCAGCCAAGATGGGTCCGGGGTGTTCGCTGAAGCTTTCTTT.

This chain links TRBV5-1 with TRBJ2-7; a weak D match, TRBD1 (6 bases). Germline V gene lookup returns CDR1 SGHRS and CDR2 YFSETQ. The V end was cut by 3 bases, the J end by 1 base, with 14 bases between. The CDR3 consists of 15 residues. Written as DNA, the CDR3 is TGCGCCAGCAGCTCCAGGGGAGAAAGGTCCTACGAGCAGTACTTC. The encoded protein is CASSSRGERSYEQYF.

As for this clonotype: At one end the junction does not follow the germline gene, possibly because of a read error. The chain couples TRBV5-5 to TRBJ1-4, with 9 bases aligning to TRBD1. The CDR3 is made up of 15 amino acids. Per germline, CDR1 SGHKS and CDR2 YYEKEE (reference sequence). CDR3 coding DNA: TGTGCCAGCGGAAGGGACAGGGTGCCTAATGAAGAACTGTTTTTT. Protein sequence: CASGRDRVPNEELFF.

This sequence joins TRBV6-2 or TRBV6-3 and TRBJ2-5; 10 bases align to TRBD2. Germline CDR1 and CDR2: MNHEY and SVGEGT. This CDR3 is built from 14 residues. The V and J ends lost 6 bases and 11 bases, in that order; junction bases with no gene match: 12. CDR3 nucleotides: TGTGCCAGCAGAACTAGCGGGAAGGGCAATGAGCAGTACTTC. Its translation: CASRTSGKGNEQYF.

The J gene is TRBJ2-1, the V gene TRBV24-1; D might be TRBD2 (5 bases). The CDR3 contains 16 residues. CDR1 KGHDR and CDR2 SFDVKD come from the germline V gene. The V and J ends lost 5 bases and 8 bases respectively, with 21 bases between them. DNA of the CDR3: TGTGCCACCAGTGGAACGGGGAACCCTCATAGGGATGAGCAGTTCTTC. Encoded protein: CATSGTGNPHRDEQFF.

This clonotype occurred a few times. J is TRBJ1-5 and V is TRBV5-1, with D possibly being TRBD1 (5 bases). Looked up from germline, CDR1 is SGHRS and CDR2 is YFSETQ. The V end was cut by 3 bases, the J end by 2 bases, with 9 bases between. The CDR3 length is 14 residues. The DNA of the CDR3 is TGCGCCAGCAGCTGGACAACTGGCAATCAGCCCCAGCATTTT. This encodes CASSWTTGNQPQHF.

Here the CDR3 DNA reads TGCGCCAGCAGCTTGGGGCCCGGGACCCCAGGAGATACGCAGTATTTT. Its protein is CASSLGPGTPGDTQYF. The V and J genes are TRBV5-1 and TRBJ2-3, with D possibly being TRBD1 or TRBD2 (5 bases each). There are 16 residues in the CDR3. CDR1 is SGHRS, CDR2 YFSETQ, per germline. V shed 0 bases and J shed 5 bases, with 16 bases lying between them.

Only one count was recorded for this clonotype. This chain connects TRBV12-3 or TRBV12-4 to TRBJ1-1; D unclear. V gave up 3 bases and J gave up 1 base, with 15 bases separating them. This CDR3 region has 16 residues. The CDR3 DNA reads TGTGCCAGCAGTTTGGATGGGCCGGGGTCGAACACTGAAGCTTTCTTT. It yields the protein CASSLDGPGSNTEAFF.

The sample holds many counts of this clonotype. The chain carries TRBV5-1 and TRBJ1-4, with a possible D match to TRBD1 (5 bases). The V end was cut by 6 bases, the J end by 5 bases, with 11 bases between. The CDR3 totals 13 residues. The germline CDR1 and CDR2 sequences are SGHRS and YFSETQ. Written as DNA, the CDR3 is TGCGCCAGCAAGGGACGTGGAAATGAAAAACTGTTTTTT. Encoded protein: CASKGRGNEKLFF.

The rearrangement uses TRBV5-1 and TRBJ1-2; TRBD1 might be the D (6 bases). V dropped 2 bases and J dropped 4 bases, with 12 bases sitting between them. Germline V gene sequence: CDR1 SGHRS, CDR2 YFSETQ. The CDR3 is made up of 14 amino acids. In DNA, the CDR3 is TGCGCCAGCAGCTTACGCAGGGGAGCCTATGGCTACACCTTC. It is translated as CASSLRRGAYGYTF.

CDR3 protein: CATRTAWNTEAFF. The DNA for the CDR3 is TGTGCCACCCGGACGGCCTGGAACACTGAAGCTTTCTTT. The V and J genes are TRBV24-1 and TRBJ1-1; no clear D. The CDR3 contains 13 residues. Trimming took 9 bases from V and 1 from J, leaving 11 bases between them. Germline loops: CDR1 KGHDR, CDR2 SFDVKD.

CDR3 sequence reads: CSANSGGQDTQYF. In nucleotides, the CDR3 is TGCAGTGCTAATAGCGGGGGGCAAGATACGCAGTATTTT. V and J are TRBV20-1 and TRBJ2-3; 10 bases map to TRBD2. The CDR3 totals 13 residues. Germline CDR1 reads DFQATT; CDR2 reads SNEGSKA (reference sequence). V was pared by 4 bases and J by 5 bases, with 3 bases of the junction left unmatched.

The rearrangement links TRBV10-3 to TRBJ2-1; no clear D gene. Germline values: CDR1 ENHRY, CDR2 SYGVKD. V was shortened by 2 bases and J by 4 bases, with 6 bases between the two germline ends. The CDR3 consists of 13 residues. The CDR3 region is CAISEHGYNEQFF. CDR3 nucleotide sequence: TGTGCCATCAGTGAGCATGGGTACAATGAGCAGTTCTTC.

Ten or more counts support this clonotype. The chain couples TRBV12-3 or TRBV12-4 to TRBJ2-3; D possibly corresponds to TRBD1 (5 bases). The CDR3 is 14 amino acids. Trimming shortened V by 3 bases and J by 1 base, and 8 bases separated the two germline ends. Written as DNA, the CDR3 is TGTGCCAGCAGTTTTTGGGGCGGCACAGATACGCAGTATTTT. Translation: CASSFWGGTDTQYF.

This clonotype has just a few counts. This chain uses TRBV10-3 with TRBJ1-2; a weak D match, TRBD1 (6 bases). The CDR3 totals 14 residues. CDR1 ENHRY and CDR2 SYGVKD come from the germline V gene. Trimming removed 9 bases from V and 1 base from J, with 15 bases in between. The CDR3, as DNA: TGTGCCATAGGATTAACAGGGCTTAACTATGGCTACACCTTC. Its translation is CAIGLTGLNYGYTF.

The chain employs TRBV29-1 and TRBJ2-2; no reliable D call. In germline, CDR1 is SQVTM, CDR2 ANQGSEA. Trimming shortened V by 8 bases and J by 6 bases, and 7 bases separated the two germline ends. This CDR3 has 10 residues. The CDR3 DNA reads as TGCAGCCATCCCCCCGGGGAGCTGTTTTTT. Amino acids: CSHPPGELFF.

The chain recombines TRBV5-8 with TRBJ2-7; unclear D gene. Per the germline V gene, CDR1 is SGHTS and CDR2 is YDEGEE. V dropped 7 bases and J dropped 3 bases, with 20 bases sitting between them. The CDR3 runs 15 residues. Here the CDR3 reads CASRAVVPSLYEQYF. For the CDR3, the DNA is TGTGCCAGCCGAGCTGTGGTCCCTTCCCTCTACGAGCAGTACTTC.

This clonotype has a handful of counts. The rearrangement links TRBV6-1 to TRBJ1-2; 8 nucleotides align to TRBD1. Germline CDR1 and CDR2: MNHNS and SASEGT. Trimming cost V 6 bases and J 6 bases; bases outside gene matches: 6. The CDR3 is made up of 13 amino acids. CDR3 in amino acids: CASRTDRENGYTF. The CDR3 DNA reads TGTGCCAGCAGGACGGACAGGGAGAATGGCTACACCTTC.

The J gene is TRBJ2-1, the V gene TRBV5-1; D possibly matches TRBD1 or TRBD2 (7 bases each). V was shortened by 4 bases and J by 7 bases, with 15 bases between the two germline ends. The CDR3 is made up of 14 amino acids. Germline lookup yields CDR1 SGHRS and CDR2 YFSETQ. CDR3 nucleotides: TGCGCCAGCAGCCAGCGGGACAGTGTTAATGAGCAGTTCTTC. Protein product: CASSQRDSVNEQFF.

The chain links TRBV29-1 to TRBJ1-4; TRBD1 is a possible D gene (6 bases). The germline CDR1 and CDR2 sequences are SQVTM and ANQGSEA. V shed 6 bases and J shed 7 bases, with 21 bases lying between them. The CDR3 extends over 15 amino acids. The CDR3 DNA is TGCAGCGTGACCGGGCGGGGGGCGCGCAGTGAAAAACTGTTTTTT. Translated: CSVTGRGARSEKLFF.

This clonotype has a handful of counts. The V and J genes are TRBV15 and TRBJ2-6; D is unresolved. V lost 0 bases, J lost 0 bases, and 6 bases lay in between. The V gene's germline CDR1 is LNHNV and CDR2 YYDKDF (reference sequence). The CDR3 has 16 residues. DNA of the CDR3: TGTGCCACCAGCAGAGATTACAGCTCTGGGGCCAACGTCCTGACTTTC. It codes for CATSRDYSSGANVLTF.

The CDR3 region has the DNA TGTGCCAGCAGTTCGATGTACGGGGGGGACGGGGAGCTGTTTTTT. It translates to CASSSMYGGDGELFF. The chain links TRBV12-3 or TRBV12-4 to TRBJ2-2, with 8 bases fitting TRBD2. V was clipped by 4 bases and J by 7 bases; unmatched bases: 8. The CDR3 loop spans 15 amino acids.

The V gene is TRBV10-2, the J gene TRBJ1-2, with D unclear. With 3 bases removed from V and 4 bases from J, the gap between germline ends came to 6 bases. The germline gives CDR1 WSHSY, CDR2 SAAADI. This CDR3 spans 12 amino acids. CDR3 region: CASSDQVYGYTF. CDR3 sequence (DNA): TGCGCCAGCAGTGACCAGGTCTATGGCTACACCTTC.

This chain uses TRBV19 with TRBJ1-2, with D perhaps matching TRBD1 (5 bases). This CDR3 is built from 16 residues. V shed 7 bases and J shed 0 bases, with 18 bases lying between them. Germline loops: CDR1 LNHDA, CDR2 SQIVND (reference sequence). The CDR3 here is CASTDLGGDPNYGYTF. DNA of the CDR3: TGTGCCAGTACCGATCTGGGGGGAGACCCTAACTATGGCTACACCTTC.